The clone carrying this TCR beta chain was counted a few times. The same CDR3 is also encoded by other DNA sequences in this sample. Profiled with immunoSEQ multiplex PCR; TCRdb holds only in-frame clones, not every one. The table lists 700,000 or so clones, 75% to 90% of them singletons. This entry comes from a study of shared T cell receptors in the human thymus. This CDR3 comprises 17 residues. V dropped 2 bases and J dropped 0 bases, with 12 bases sitting between them. Germline CDR1 SGHRS, CDR2 YFSETQ. The same data also contributed to another study, on human thymus T cells. That paper notes: Among the donors, all were healthy Finnish infants having corrective surgery for congenital heart defects. Biased V and J segment usage appeared in thymus and peripheral blood. Overlap was high between thymic repertoires from unrelated individuals, as reported in related research.

The chain is built from TRBV5-1 and TRBJ1-6, with D unresolved. The origin of this receptor is a girl less than two years old with a congenital heart defect. Sequenced input: thymocytes. The CDR3 sequence: CASSLRMRLSYNSPLHF. CDR3 in DNA: TGCGCCAGCAGCTTAAGGATGCGGCTCTCCTATAATTCACCCCTCCACTTT.